A selection of T cell receptor beta chains follows, all from one sample in a study of OX40 agonist ivuxolimab in advanced cancers. Sequencing was performed with immunoSEQ multiplex PCR; in TCRdb, only in-frame clones are kept and a portion is missing. Of 60,000 to 75,000 clones in the sample, roughly 85% were seen once. This specimen was CD4+ or CD8+ T cells sorted from blood, taken in a trial of the OX40 agonist ivuxolimab. These receptors were obtained from an adult with an advanced solid tumor such as melanoma, head and neck, liver or kidney cancer. Both conserved end residues are part of each CDR3. The D gene is left open where the match is weak. Rows may omit the clone size; those that give it use once, few, many or a size class.

TRBD1 TRBJ2-3 TRBV6-6 . CASSYRTGGTDTQYF TGTGCCAGCAGTTACAGGACAGGGGGCACAGATACGCAGTATTTT
TRBD2 TRBJ2-3 TRBV18 . CASSQLAGASTDTQYF TGTGCCAGCTCACAGTTAGCGGGGGCCAGCACAGATACGCAGTATTTT
. TRBJ1-5 TRBV28 . CASSPTDLSSYNQPQHF TGTGCCAGCAGTCCTACGGACCTCTCAAGTTACAATCAGCCCCAGCATTTT
. TRBJ2-7 TRBV6-5 once CASSLWESYEQYF TGTGCCAGCAGCCTTTGGGAATCCTACGAGCAGTACTTC
. TRBJ1-1 TRBV7-6 . CASSKQGHTEAFF TGTGCCAGCAGCAAACAGGGACACACTGAAGCTTTCTTT
. TRBJ1-2 TRBV20-1 . CSATPFGYTF TGCAGTGCCACCCCCTTTGGCTACACCTTC
. TRBJ1-1 TRBV6-5 . CASSYSSWAFF TGTGCCAGCAGTTACTCTTCATGGGCTTTCTTT
TRBD1 TRBJ2-1 TRBV13 . CASSFRTGTYNEQFF TGTGCCAGCAGCTTCCGGACAGGAACCTACAATGAGCAGTTCTTC
TRBD2 TRBJ2-1 TRBV28 . CASSLSLAGGLLGNEQFF TGTGCCAGCAGTTTATCACTAGCGGGAGGGTTGTTGGGCAATGAGCAGTTCTTC
. TRBJ2-7 TRBV29-1 once CSVVLTVGNEQYF TGCAGCGTTGTTCTGACGGTTGGAAACGAGCAGTACTTC
. TRBJ2-5 TRBV5-1 . CASSFGFQETQYF TGCGCCAGCAGCTTTGGCTTCCAAGAGACCCAGTACTTC
TRBD1 TRBJ1-6 TRBV2 . CATQGGPLNSPLHF TGTGCCACCCAGGGGGGACCCCTTAATTCACCCCTCCACTTT
. TRBJ2-3 TRBV11-2 . CASSLNLGEADTQYF TGTGCCAGCAGCTTAAACTTAGGGGAGGCGGATACGCAGTATTTT
. TRBJ1-1 TRBV21-1 . CASSKPLGTEAFF TGTGCCAGCAGCAAGCCCCTCGGCACTGAAGCTTTCTTT
. TRBJ2-3 TRBV4-1 . CASSQMLRSTDTQYF TGCGCCAGCAGCCAAATGCTCCGTAGCACAGATACGCAGTATTTT
TRBD1 TRBJ2-2 TRBV4-1 . CASSLNRGANTGELFF TGCGCCAGCAGCCTAAACAGGGGGGCGAACACCGGGGAGCTGTTTTTT
. TRBJ1-6 TRBV23-1 . CASSLAAPLHF TGCGCCAGCAGTCTTGCCGCACCCCTCCACTTT
TRBD1 TRBJ2-3 TRBV18 . CASSTGQAPSTDTQYF TGTGCCAGCTCAACAGGACAGGCCCCTAGCACAGATACGCAGTATTTT
. TRBJ1-5 TRBV6-1 . CASRRRTALNQPQHF TGTGCCAGCAGACGAAGGACAGCGTTAAATCAGCCCCAGCATTTT
. TRBJ1-1 TRBV6-4 . CASSPGGNTEAFF TGTGCCAGCAGTCCTGGGGGGAACACTGAAGCTTTCTTT
TRBD2 TRBJ2-5 TRBV2 few CASKRGGLLKLETQYF TGTGCCAGCAAGCGGGGGGGCCTTTTAAAGTTGGAGACCCAGTACTTC
. TRBJ1-2 TRBV19 . CASRGLGVNYGYTF TGTGCCAGTAGGGGATTGGGTGTTAACTATGGCTACACCTTC
. TRBJ2-1 TRBV10-2 . CASSRRDEQFF TGCGCCAGCAGTCGTCGGGATGAGCAGTTCTTC
TRBD2 TRBJ2-5 TRBV28 . CASSLWVAGVRETQYF TGTGCCAGCAGTTTATGGGTAGCGGGAGTTCGGGAGACCCAGTACTTC
TRBD1 TRBJ2-4 TRBV10-3 . CAISTGGTKNIQYF TGTGCCATCAGTACAGGGGGGACCAAAAACATTCAGTACTTC
TRBD1 TRBJ2-2 TRBV2 . CASRPGTGEFGELFF TGTGCCAGCAGGCCCGGGACAGGGGAATTCGGGGAGCTGTTTTTT
. TRBJ2-3 TRBV7-2 . CASSPSWTDTQYF TGTGCCAGCAGCCCGAGTTGGACAGATACGCAGTATTTT
TRBD2 TRBJ2-1 TRBV11-3 . CASSLDPRTSGGRDEQFF TGTGCCAGCAGCTTAGATCCCCGGACTAGCGGGGGGAGGGATGAGCAGTTCTTC
TRBD2 TRBJ2-3 TRBV7-8 . CASSLEGRGGTDTQYF TGTGCCAGCAGCTTAGAGGGCCGGGGGGGTACAGATACGCAGTATTTT
. TRBJ1-2 TRBV6-1 . CASSEARTAYGYTF TGTGCCAGCAGTGAAGCACGGACAGCCTATGGCTACACCTTC
. TRBJ2-2 TRBV5-1 . CASSLEGVTGELFF TGCGCCAGCAGCTTGGAGGGGGTTACCGGGGAGCTGTTTTTT
. TRBJ2-1 TRBV6-1 . CASSEGGPTYNEQFF TGTGCCAGCAGTGAAGGGGGACCTACCTACAATGAGCAGTTCTTC
TRBD1 TRBJ1-1 TRBV28 . CASSSRTGVRTEAFF TGTGCCAGCAGTTCCCGGACAGGGGTAAGGACTGAAGCTTTCTTT
TRBD1 TRBJ1-5 TRBV2 . CASSDRVGNQPQHF TGTGCCAGCAGCGACAGGGTCGGCAATCAGCCCCAGCATTTT
TRBD1 TRBJ1-5 TRBV28 once CASRWQGQPNQPQHF TGTGCCAGCAGGTGGCAGGGACAGCCAAATCAGCCCCAGCATTTT